One and the same sample provided the 6 T cell receptor beta chains below, sequenced in a study of cytotoxic CD8 clonotypes in ibrutinib-treated CLL. TCRdb's table, derived via immunoSEQ multiplex PCR, lists solely in-frame clones and lacks some. The table lists just over 65,000 clones, around 68% of them singletons. The specimen comprised PBMCs, sampled after 12 months of ibrutinib treatment. The receptors come from a human donor with chronic lymphocytic leukemia.

The genes are TRBV5-4 and TRBJ2-7; 8 bases agree with TRBD1. The V gene's germline CDR1 is SGHNT and CDR2 YYREEE (reference sequence). Losses at the gene ends were 1 base for V and 3 bases for J; bases not matched to a gene: 3. This CDR3 has 14 amino acids. The chain's CDR3 is CASSLRQGSYEQYF. For the CDR3, the DNA is TGTGCCAGCAGCTTGAGACAGGGGAGCTACGAGCAGTACTTC.

The rearrangement uses TRBV5-6 and TRBJ2-7; TRBD1 matches 9 bases. Germline loops: CDR1 SGHDT, CDR2 YYEEEE. The junction had 3 bases not matched to a gene; V was cut back by 1 base and J by 4 bases. This CDR3 has 14 amino acids. The CDR3, as DNA: TGTGCCAGCAGCTTGACAGGGGGCCTGTACGAGCAGTACTTC. Residues: CASSLTGGLYEQYF.

The chain is built from TRBV9 and TRBJ1-5; D gene uncertain. Trimming stripped 0 bases from V and 2 bases from J, with 9 bases between. CDR3 length: 15 residues. Germline CDR1 SGDLS, CDR2 YYNGEE. The CDR3 here is CASSVGPYGNQPQHF. CDR3 in DNA: TGTGCCAGCAGCGTAGGCCCCTACGGCAATCAGCCCCAGCATTTT.

The CDR3 nucleotides are TGTGCCAGCAGACCCGGGCCTCCATTTCCAGATACGCAGTATTTT. Protein: CASRPGPPFPDTQYF. The chain is built from TRBV6-5 and TRBJ2-3; D not resolved. V was shortened by 6 bases and J by 4 bases, with 17 bases between the two germline ends. CDR3 length: 15 amino acids. CDR1 MNHEY and CDR2 SVGAGI come from the germline V gene.

The chain employs TRBV2 and TRBJ1-1; D not resolved. The CDR3 loop spans 13 amino acids. Germline lookup yields CDR1 SNHLY and CDR2 FYNNEI. V was clipped by 6 bases and J by 3 bases, with 11 bases between them. CDR3 region: CASSGETDTEAFF. The CDR3 DNA sequence: TGTGCCAGCAGCGGGGAGACGGACACTGAAGCTTTCTTT. The variable domain in full, with the rest retrieved from reference TRBV2 and TRBJ1-1, is EPEVTQTPSHQVTQMGQEVILRCVPISNHLYFYWYRQILGQKVEFLVSFYNNEISEKSEIFDDQFSVERPDGSNFTLKIRSTKLEDSAMYFCASSGETDTEAFFGQGTRLTVV.

This rearrangement joins TRBV9 to TRBJ1-4, with TRBD1 matching 8 bases. Trimming took 3 bases from V and 8 from J; bases not matched to a gene: 6. The CDR3 length is 14 residues. Germline CDR1 and CDR2: SGDLS and YYNGEE. The CDR3 region has the DNA TGTGCCAGCAGCGCTCAGGGGGCGGAGGAAAAACTGTTTTTT. As protein: CASSAQGAEEKLFF.